What follows are 5 T cell receptor beta chains derived from one specimen sequenced in a study of human T cells and chemical hapten exposure. Time point denoted: pre-sensitization, week 0. Treatment given: therapeutic diphenylcyclopropenone sensitization with weekly scalp DPC. TCRdb reprocessed the RACE reads with MiXCR, giving one entry per CDR3 protein. There are 280,000 or so distinct CDR3 sequences in the sample; about 7.7% occur only once, and roughly 1.2% lies in the top ten. The sequencing used whole blood, collected in connection with sensitization to the hapten diphenylcyclopropenone (DPC). Receptors originate from a man between 18 and 29 years old with alopecia areata. Some clones in this sample may be carry-over from other donors' samples.

V usage is TRBV6-5 and J usage is TRBJ2-5; 7 bases align to TRBD1. Germline lookup yields CDR1 MNHEY and CDR2 SVGAGI. The CDR3 covers 13 residues. V was clipped by 4 bases and J by 5 bases; unmatched bases: 4. The CDR3 sequence: CASSSTGSETQYF. CDR3 bases: TGTGCCAGCAGTTCGACAGGGTCCGAGACCCAGTACTTC.

This clonotype appeared once. The genes are TRBV11-3 and TRBJ2-2; D gene uncertain. V dropped 4 bases and J dropped 4 bases, with 19 bases sitting between them. Per the germline V gene, CDR1 is SGHNT and CDR2 is YENEEA. This CDR3 comprises 17 residues. The CDR3: CASSSGAMKGSTGELFF. The CDR3 nucleotides read TGTGCCAGCAGCTCGGGCGCGATGAAAGGAAGCACCGGGGAGCTGTTTTTT.

The chain employs TRBV7-6 and TRBJ2-5, with 9 bases fitting TRBD1. Germline lookup yields CDR1 SGHVS and CDR2 FNYEAQ. V gave up 5 bases and J gave up 4 bases; unmatched junction bases: 5. This CDR3 comprises 14 residues. As DNA, the CDR3 is TGTGCCAGCAGCACCACAGGGGGCGGAGAGACCCAGTACTTC. It codes for CASSTTGGGETQYF.

This clonotype turned up a few times. The rearrangement joins TRBV28 to TRBJ2-7; D remains unclear. V shed 3 bases and J shed 8 bases, with 11 bases lying between them. The CDR3 contains 12 residues. In germline, CDR1 is MDHEN, CDR2 SYDVKM. The DNA for the CDR3 is TGTGCCAGCAGTTTCACTGGCGTCCAGCAGTACTTC. This encodes CASSFTGVQQYF.

This clonotype was counted between two and nine times. The chain carries TRBV12-3 or TRBV12-4 and TRBJ2-5; no clear D. The CDR3 consists of 12 residues. V lost 5 bases, J lost 7 bases, and 11 bases lay in between. CDR3 in amino acids: CASSLPKGTQYF. CDR3 DNA sequence: TGTGCCAGCAGTCTCCCCAAAGGGACCCAGTACTTC.